This passage covers 21 T cell receptor beta chains from one sample sequenced in a study of cytotoxic CD8 clonotypes in ibrutinib-treated CLL. The method was immunoSEQ multiplex PCR; TCRdb's version includes in-frame clones alone and lacks a portion of them. The data hold about 15,000 clones, with less than 70% observed a single time. The sequences come from PBMCs, collected before ibrutinib treatment. Receptors were obtained from a human donor with chronic lymphocytic leukemia.

As DNA, the CDR3 is TGTGCCAGCAGCCGTAGGGCCGAAAAACTGTTTTTT. Residues: CASSRRAEKLFF. This chain joins TRBV4-2 and TRBJ1-4, with D uncertain. Trimming pared 4 bases from V and 8 bases from J, leaving 8 bases between. The length of the CDR3 is 12 residues. CDR1 LGHNA and CDR2 YNFKEQ come from the germline V gene.

The chain recombines TRBV27 with TRBJ1-1; D remains ambiguous. Germline assignment: CDR1 MNHEY and CDR2 SMNVEV (reference sequence). V was trimmed by 0 bases and J by 1 base, leaving 3 bases between them. The CDR3 extends over 13 amino acids. CDR3 nucleotide sequence: TGTGCCAGCAGTTTATCTGCGAACACTGAAGCTTTCTTT. Translating it yields CASSLSANTEAFF.

This clone was detected only a few times. This rearrangement joins TRBV6-6 to TRBJ1-5; no clear D. The CDR3 runs 14 residues. The V end lost 6 bases, the J end lost 4 bases, and 13 bases lay between the germline ends. Germline V gene lookup returns CDR1 MNHNY and CDR2 SVGAGI (reference sequence). The CDR3 nucleotides read TGTGCCAGCAGGAGGGAAGGGAGGAATCAGCCCCAGCATTTT. Protein product: CASRREGRNQPQHF.

This clone has only a few counts. The rearrangement uses TRBV6-5 and TRBJ1-1; the D is unclear. The V end was cut by 2 bases, the J end by 1 base, with 5 bases between. The CDR3 totals 13 residues. The germline V gene encodes CDR1 MNHEY and CDR2 SVGAGI. The CDR3: CASSYRGNTEAFF. CDR3 in DNA: TGTGCCAGCAGTTACCGGGGGAACACTGAAGCTTTCTTT.

This clone has only a few counts. CDR3 nucleotide sequence: TGTGCCAGCAGCCAGGGGTTAGGATCCTATGGCTACACCTTC. Translated: CASSQGLGSYGYTF. The J gene is TRBJ1-2, the V gene TRBV7-8, with D possibly matching TRBD1 (6 bases). This CDR3 has 14 amino acids. Germline V CDR1 and CDR2: SGHVS, FQNEAQ. The V end was cut by 5 bases, the J end by 4 bases, with 14 bases between. The full variable domain, with the rest looked up from reference TRBV7-8 and TRBJ1-2, is GAGVSQSPRYKVAKRGQDVALRCDPISGHVSLFWYQQALGQGPEFLTYFQNEAQLDKSGLPSDRFFAERPEGSVSTLKIQRTQQEDSAVYLCASSQGLGSYGYTFGSGTRLTVV.

This chain's CDR3 is CASSLGGDTNEKLFF. The CDR3 DNA reads TGTGCCAGCAGCTTAGGCGGAGACACCAATGAAAAACTGTTTTTT. The rearrangement uses TRBV7-9 and TRBJ1-4; D ambiguous. The CDR3 loop spans 15 amino acids. Germline CDR1 reads SEHNR; CDR2 reads FQNEAQ (reference sequence). V was trimmed by 1 base and J by 5 bases, leaving 11 bases between them.

The chain links TRBV5-4 to TRBJ1-2; no clear D gene. Trimming took off 2 bases at V and 0 bases at J, with 17 bases between the two ends. CDR3 length equals 17 residues. CDR1 SGHNT and CDR2 YYREEE come from the germline V gene (reference sequence). Here the CDR3 DNA reads TGTGCCAGCAGCTTACCGTCGGTCTATTTAGCTAACTATGGCTACACCTTC. Translating it yields CASSLPSVYLANYGYTF.

This chain uses TRBV28 with TRBJ2-1, with no clear D. CDR3 length: 12 residues. V lost 6 bases and J lost 7, with 10 bases in between. Germline values: CDR1 MDHEN, CDR2 SYDVKM. As DNA, the CDR3 is TGTGCCAGCAGCCCGACAATGAATGAGCAGTTCTTC. Its protein is CASSPTMNEQFF.

The chain recombines TRBV28 with TRBJ1-6, with 7 bases fitting TRBD1. Trimming removed 10 bases from V and 9 bases from J; junction bases left unmatched: 27. The V gene's germline CDR1 is MDHEN and CDR2 SYDVKM. The CDR3 is 19 amino acids. Here the CDR3 reads CATRNQPAGTDQRFSPLHF. The DNA for the CDR3 is TGTGCCACGCGGAACCAGCCAGCCGGGACAGACCAACGATTTTCACCCCTCCACTTT.

This sequence joins TRBV18 and TRBJ2-6; 14 bases agree with TRBD2. The junction had 2 bases not matched to a gene; V was cut back by 3 bases and J by 1 base. From germline, CDR1 is KGHSH and CDR2 LQKENI. The CDR3 sequence is 18 residues long. This CDR3 is CASSPGTSGGSGANVLTF. The CDR3, as DNA: TGTGCCAGCTCACCTGGGACTAGCGGGGGATCTGGGGCCAACGTCCTGACTTTC.

The chain uses TRBV7-9 and TRBJ2-4; the D gene could be TRBD1 or TRBD2 (6 bases each). Germline V lookup: CDR1 SEHNR, CDR2 FQNEAQ (reference sequence). V was clipped by 4 bases and J by 10 bases, with 17 bases between them. CDR3 length equals 14 residues. The CDR3 here is CASSSLGGLEIQYF. The CDR3 DNA reads as TGTGCCAGCAGCTCCCTCGGGGGCCTTGAGATTCAGTACTTC.

By share, this clone counts as medium-sized. The chain carries TRBV2 and TRBJ1-5; perhaps TRBD1 as D (5 bases). Germline lookup yields CDR1 SNHLY and CDR2 FYNNEI. V was cut by 8 bases and J by 4 bases, with 12 bases left in between. CDR3 length equals 13 residues. The CDR3 DNA sequence: TGTGCCAGCCGGGACCGTGATAATCAGCCCCAGCATTTT. Translating gives CASRDRDNQPQHF.

This rearrangement joins TRBV2 to TRBJ2-7; 9 bases line up with TRBD1. Trimming removed 1 base from V and 0 bases from J; junction bases left unmatched: 1. This CDR3 region has 15 residues. Germline V gene data show CDR1 as SNHLY and CDR2 as FYNNEI. For the CDR3, the DNA is TGTGCCAGCAGTGAAGGGGACAGGGTCTCCTACGAGCAGTACTTC. This gives the protein CASSEGDRVSYEQYF.

In this sample, this clone turned up once. The CDR3 spells CASSSQGTTWEYF. The CDR3, as DNA: TGTGCCAGCAGCTCTCAGGGGACTACCTGGGAGTATTTT. The chain recombines TRBV7-9 with TRBJ2-3; the D gene is possibly TRBD2 (7 bases). Trimming removed 4 bases from V and 13 bases from J, with 18 bases in between. Germline CDR1 is SEHNR and CDR2 is FQNEAQ (reference sequence). CDR3 size: 13 residues.

This rearrangement joins TRBV6-5 to TRBJ1-2; D is unclear. This CDR3 spans 12 amino acids. The V gene lost 0 bases and the J gene lost 5 bases, with 4 bases spanning the gap. Germline CDR1 MNHEY, CDR2 SVGAGI. The CDR3 bases are TGTGCCAGCAGTTACTCTGGGTATGGCTACACCTTC. Its protein product is CASSYSGYGYTF.

This clone was counted between two and nine times. V and J are TRBV7-7 and TRBJ2-2, with D possibly matching TRBD2 (5 bases). The germline CDR1 and CDR2 sequences are SSHAT and FNYEAQ (reference sequence). The germline V and J ends were trimmed by 0 bases and 5 bases, with 7 bases remaining between them. The CDR3 is 14 amino acids. Here the CDR3 reads CASSLAGVTGELFF. DNA for the CDR3: TGTGCCAGCAGCTTAGCGGGAGTGACCGGGGAGCTGTTTTTT.

The V call is TRBV7-2, the J call TRBJ1-1, with a tentative D call TRBD1 (5 bases). Per germline, CDR1 SGHTA and CDR2 FQGNSA. V shed 3 bases and J shed 0 bases, with 14 bases lying between them. The CDR3 loop spans 16 amino acids. CDR3: CASSFGAGLMNTEAFF. CDR3 DNA sequence: TGTGCCAGCAGCTTTGGGGCAGGCCTCATGAACACTGAAGCTTTCTTT.

This chain connects TRBV5-1 to TRBJ1-2; D gene ambiguous. With 4 bases removed from V and 4 bases from J, the gap between germline ends came to 14 bases. The CDR3 consists of 14 residues. Looked up from germline, CDR1 is SGHRS and CDR2 is YFSETQ. The CDR3 region is CASSPYQWGYGYTF. CDR3 nucleotides: TGCGCCAGCAGCCCCTACCAGTGGGGCTATGGCTACACCTTC. The full variable domain, in which reference TRBV5-1 and TRBJ1-2 provide the parts outside the CDR3, is KAGVTQTPRYLIKTRGQQVTLSCSPISGHRSVSWYQQTPGQGLQFLFEYFSETQRNKGNFPGRFSGRQFSNSRSEMNVSTLELGDSALYLCASSPYQWGYGYTFGSGTRLTVV.

The chain carries TRBV5-6 and TRBJ2-3, with D possibly TRBD2 on 6 matching bases. V dropped 2 bases and J dropped 3 bases, with 19 bases sitting between them. The CDR3 spans 17 residues. In germline, CDR1 is SGHDT, CDR2 YYEEEE. In DNA form, the CDR3 reads TGTGCCAGCAGCTTAGTTTTACCGGGACTCATTACAGATACGCAGTATTTT. Its protein product is CASSLVLPGLITDTQYF.

CDR3 residues: CASRPGQANTGELFF. CDR3 sequence (DNA): TGTGCCAGTCGACCGGGACAGGCGAACACCGGGGAGCTGTTTTTT. The chain links TRBV6-6 to TRBJ2-2, with 8 bases fitting TRBD1. The CDR3 loop spans 15 amino acids. Germline values: CDR1 MNHNY, CDR2 SVGAGI (reference sequence). Trimming removed 9 bases from V and 0 bases from J; junction bases left unmatched: 6.

This clone was counted only a few times. CDR3: CASSPRGRRAYEQYV. In DNA, the CDR3 is TGTGCCAGCAGTCCGAGGGGGCGACGGGCCTACGAGCAGTACGTC. V and J are TRBV6-1 and TRBJ2-7; TRBD1 matches at 7 bases. J was trimmed by 2 bases and V by 5 bases; bases with no gene match: 9. The CDR3 sequence is 15 residues long. Germline V gene data show CDR1 as MNHNS and CDR2 as SASEGT.